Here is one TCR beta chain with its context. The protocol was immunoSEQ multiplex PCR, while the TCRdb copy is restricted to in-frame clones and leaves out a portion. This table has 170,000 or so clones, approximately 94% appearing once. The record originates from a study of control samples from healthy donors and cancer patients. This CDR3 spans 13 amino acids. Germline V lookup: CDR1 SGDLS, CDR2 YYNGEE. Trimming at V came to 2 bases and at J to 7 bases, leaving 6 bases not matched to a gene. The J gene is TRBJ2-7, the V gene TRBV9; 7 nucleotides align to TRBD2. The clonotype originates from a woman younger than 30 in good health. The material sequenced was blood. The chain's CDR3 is CASSVLLAGEQYF. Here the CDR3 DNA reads TGTGCCAGCAGCGTTTTATTAGCGGGTGAGCAGTACTTC.